This T cell receptor beta chain appears in the sequencing data of a study of OX40 agonist ivuxolimab in advanced cancers. Looking at the study overall: The dose-escalation cohort was roughly 83% male, with a mean age of approximately 61 years, ranging roughly 23 to 79.

CDR1 and CDR2 from the germline V gene are KGHSH and LQKENI. This CDR3 is 13 amino acids long. Between the trimmed V and J ends, which lost 4 bases and 5 bases, there was a span of 11 bases. Individuals having autoimmune disease history or systemic immunosuppression were not enrolled. Some clones are missing from TCRdb's copy, which holds only in-frame ones; the method was immunoSEQ multiplex PCR. The data hold 65,000 to 95,000 clones, with 75% to 95% observed a single time. V gene TRBV18 combines with J gene TRBJ2-5; D remains ambiguous. Here the sequenced sample was CD4+ or CD8+ T cells sorted from blood, taken in a trial of the OX40 agonist ivuxolimab. This TCR came from an adult with an advanced solid tumor such as melanoma, head and neck, liver or kidney cancer. In DNA, the CDR3 is TGTGCCAGCTCACAGGCCTTGAGGGAGACCCAGTACTTC. Protein product: CASSQALRETQYF.